A selection of T cell receptor beta chains follows, all from one sample in a study of T cell responses to AZD1222 COVID-19 vaccine. Libraries were prepared by immunoSEQ multiplex PCR; TCRdb keeps only in-frame clonotypes and omits some of them. The sample has about 150,000 clones, approximately 90% seen once. The starting material was peripheral blood, obtained on day 0 of MenACWY control vaccination. The source is an adult in good health. Both conserved end residues are part of each CDR3. D genes are given only for firm matches. Expanded clones get a size class; other rows say once, few or many, or leave the size out.

j_call v_call d_call clone_size cdr3_aa cdr3_nt
TRBJ2-1 TRBV4-2 NA NA CASSPYQGTIDNEQFF TGTGCCAGCAGCCCTTACCAGGGGACTATTGACAATGAGCAGTTCTTC
TRBJ2-4 TRBV25-1 TRBD1 NA CASSESGQGRAKNIQYF TGTGCCAGCAGTGAGTCCGGACAGGGAAGGGCCAAAAACATTCAGTACTTC
TRBJ1-5 TRBV5-3 NA NA CARSLAAHQPQHF TGTGCCAGAAGCTTGGCAGCTCATCAGCCCCAGCATTTT
TRBJ2-5 TRBV9 NA NA CASSEGGGLDQETQYF TGTGCCAGCAGCGAGGGGGGAGGGCTGGACCAAGAGACCCAGTACTTC
TRBJ2-7 TRBV2 TRBD1 NA CASSVQGGAYEQYF TGTGCCAGCAGTGTTCAAGGGGGCGCTTACGAGCAGTACTTC
TRBJ2-2 TRBV5-1 TRBD2 NA CASSPIAGRNTGELFF TGCGCCAGCAGCCCGATAGCGGGGCGGAACACCGGGGAGCTGTTTTTT
TRBJ2-1 TRBV5-1 TRBD2 once CASSLVAGGSNEQFF TGCGCCAGCAGCTTGGTAGCGGGAGGGAGCAATGAGCAGTTCTTC
TRBJ1-2 TRBV6-6 NA NA CASSYTGGYTF TGTGCCAGCAGTTACACAGGCGGCTACACCTTC
TRBJ2-3 TRBV21-1 NA NA CASSKGLAGDTQYF TGTGCCAGCAGCAAAGGACTAGCGGGAGATACGCAGTATTTT
TRBJ1-1 TRBV4-2 NA NA CASSQTRGGAGTEAFF TGTGCCAGCAGCCAAACAAGGGGGGGCGCGGGCACTGAAGCTTTCTTT
TRBJ2-7 TRBV14 NA NA CASSRTDGGYEQYF TGTGCCAGCAGCCGGACGGACGGTGGGTACGAGCAGTACTTC
TRBJ1-2 TRBV15 TRBD1 NA CATATRDRAGYTF TGTGCCACCGCAACCCGGGACAGGGCAGGCTACACCTTC
TRBJ2-1 TRBV5-6 NA NA CASGGLSYNEQFF TGTGCCAGTGGGGGCCTCTCCTACAATGAGCAGTTCTTC
TRBJ2-1 TRBV7-3 NA NA CASSSTGYNEQFF TGTGCCAGCAGCTCCACAGGTTACAATGAGCAGTTCTTC
TRBJ2-5 TRBV24-1 NA once CATSPGGSQETQYF TGTGCCACCAGTCCTGGTGGTAGCCAAGAGACCCAGTACTTC
TRBJ2-2 TRBV28 NA NA CASSPPDGELFF TGTGCCAGCAGTCCCCCGGACGGGGAGCTGTTTTTT
TRBJ1-1 TRBV21-1 NA once CASRYPGREAFF TGTGCCAGCAGATATCCGGGCCGTGAAGCTTTCTTT
TRBJ2-1 TRBV27 NA NA CASSLLGDEQFF TGTGCCAGCAGTTTATTAGGGGATGAGCAGTTCTTC
TRBJ2-1 TRBV5-1 TRBD1 NA CASSRTGDRGAISGNEQFF TGCGCCAGCAGCAGGACAGGCGATAGAGGGGCAATTAGTGGTAATGAGCAGTTCTTC
TRBJ1-1 TRBV7-2 NA NA CASTFQAPARNTEAFF TGTGCCAGCACCTTTCAGGCCCCAGCCAGGAACACTGAAGCTTTCTTT
TRBJ1-4 TRBV5-6 NA NA CASSDQYREKLFF TGTGCCAGCAGCGATCAATACAGGGAAAAACTGTTTTTT
TRBJ1-1 TRBV25-1 NA once CASSESIGKGGSTEAFF TGTGCCAGCAGTGAATCCATAGGGAAGGGAGGGAGCACTGAAGCTTTCTTT
TRBJ2-1 TRBV6-5 NA NA CASREIKRNEQFF TGTGCCAGCAGGGAGATCAAGCGGAATGAGCAGTTCTTC
TRBJ2-1 TRBV7-9 TRBD1 NA CASRFSGQGVDEQFF TGTGCCAGCAGGTTTTCGGGACAGGGGGTCGATGAGCAGTTCTTC
TRBJ2-7 TRBV6-5 NA NA CASTGSSYEQYF TGTGCCAGCACTGGAAGCTCCTACGAGCAGTACTTC
TRBJ1-2 TRBV11-3 TRBD1 NA CASSSQGSSGYGYTF TGTGCCAGCAGCTCACAGGGGTCCTCAGGCTATGGCTACACCTTC
TRBJ1-4 TRBV2 TRBD1 NA CASSPGQGYEKLFF TGTGCCAGCAGCCCGGGACAGGGCTATGAAAAACTGTTTTTT
TRBJ2-1 TRBV2 TRBD1 once CASNVQGATGEQFF TGTGCCAGCAATGTTCAGGGGGCCACGGGTGAGCAGTTCTTC
TRBJ1-4 TRBV11-1 NA once CASSLAGQRNEKLFF TGTGCCAGCAGCTTAGCCGGACAGCGTAATGAAAAACTGTTTTTT